What follows describes a single TCR beta chain. Its antigen is not known. TCRdb keeps only in-frame clones here, not all; method: immunoSEQ multiplex PCR. The sample includes tens of thousands of clones, 70% to 80% seen only once; the top ten take under 11%. Time point: pretreatment peripheral blood. The data were taken from a study of PD-L1 blockade in urothelial cancer. About the research overall: Counts from blood samples showed a median of roughly 150,000 T cells. Regarding the study as a whole: By 3 weeks, tumor-associated blood clones had expanded more in durable-benefit patients.

The CDR3 length is 17 residues. The V segment lost 1 base and the J segment 3 bases; nucleotides outside the gene matches: 5. Germline CDR1 and CDR2: LGHNA and YNFKEQ. This chain uses TRBV4-2 with TRBJ2-3, with 12 bases identical to TRBD2. The sample was PBMCs, taken around atezolizumab (anti-PD-L1) treatment. The receptor comes from a man in his 70s with urothelial cancer. CDR3 protein: CASSQGTSGRMTDTQYF. The CDR3 DNA reads TGTGCCAGCAGCCAAGGTACTAGCGGGAGGATGACAGATACGCAGTATTTT.